These 24 T cell receptor beta chains were all obtained from the same sample, sequenced in a study of T-cell reconstitution after alpha-beta-depleted transplantation in children. Molecular barcoding with unique molecular identifiers was used for the TCRbeta library. MiXCR, run by TCRdb on the PCR reads, gives a single entry per CDR3 protein. The table has 120,000 to 150,000 distinct CDR3 sequences, roughly 8.8% seen once. The specimen comprised PBMCs, mostly from graft donor cells, sampled 180 days after TCRalphabeta/CD19-depleted stem cell transplant. The source is a female patient aged 2-9 years who had a stem cell transplant for congenital amegakaryocytic thrombocytopenia, so the T cells may come from the graft donor.

This clonotype was seen many times. The V gene is TRBV7-2, the J gene TRBJ2-1; 13 bases map to TRBD2. The CDR3 is made up of 19 amino acids. V gave up 5 bases and J gave up 3 bases; unmatched junction bases: 13. Germline-derived CDR1 and CDR2 are SGHTA and FQGNSA. Here the CDR3 DNA reads TGTGCCAGCAGCCACTATTGGACTAGCGGGAGTTCCTACTACAATGAGCAGTTCTTC. Protein product: CASSHYWTSGSSYYNEQFF.

There are many counts of this clonotype. The V and J genes are TRBV20-1 and TRBJ2-3; 7 bases align to TRBD1. Per the germline V gene, CDR1 is DFQATT and CDR2 is SNEGSKA (reference sequence). This CDR3 region has 11 residues. V shed 8 bases and J 7 bases; nucleotides not matched to a gene: 6. The chain's CDR3 is CSNRGKNTQYF. In DNA, the CDR3 is TGCAGTAACAGGGGCAAGAATACGCAGTATTTT.

This clonotype was found many times. V is TRBV12-3 or TRBV12-4 and J is TRBJ2-7, with D possibly being TRBD2 (6 bases). V lost 3 bases, J lost 3 bases, and 12 bases lay in between. CDR3 length equals 14 residues. The CDR3 region has the DNA TGTGCCAGCAGTTTTGGAGACGGGGGCTACGAGCAGTACTTC. The encoded protein is CASSFGDGGYEQYF.

This chain joins TRBV2 and TRBJ1-5; the D gene is possibly TRBD1 (6 bases). V lost 2 bases, J lost 10 bases, and 15 bases lay in between. CDR3 size: 14 residues. Germline V gene sequence: CDR1 SNHLY, CDR2 FYNNEI. The CDR3 nucleotides read TGTGCCAGCAGTGAATCAGGGGCGCTGATACCCCAGCATTTT. This codes for CASSESGALIPQHF.

J is TRBJ2-7 and V is TRBV27, with D possibly matching TRBD1 (6 bases). CDR1 is MNHEY and CDR2 is SMNVEV in the germline V gene (reference sequence). Trimming took off 3 bases at V and 2 bases at J, with 14 bases between the two ends. CDR3 length equals 15 residues. The CDR3 region has the DNA TGTGCCAGCAGTTTGACTTCAGGGGTTCCCTACGAGCAGTACTTC. This codes for CASSLTSGVPYEQYF.

The CDR3, as DNA: TGTGCCAGCAGTGAAGGAAACCTAGCGGGAGCTGATACGCAGTATTTT. Amino acids: CASSEGNLAGADTQYF. The genes are TRBV6-1 and TRBJ2-3, with TRBD2 identical over 10 bases. The CDR3 totals 16 residues. V lost 1 base and J lost 6; bases outside the gene matches: 7. Germline V lookup: CDR1 MNHNS, CDR2 SASEGT.

To note about this clonotype: A much larger clone differs by one base, so this may be a read error. The chain recombines TRBV5-6 with TRBJ1-2; D ambiguous. Germline assignment: CDR1 SGHDT and CDR2 YYEEEE. The CDR3 sequence is 14 residues long. The CDR3 nucleotides are TGTGCCACCAGCTTGGGGTCCAGGCCCTATGGCTACACCTTC. This gives the protein CATSLGSRPYGYTF.

Ten or more counts support this clonotype. V usage is TRBV28 and J usage is TRBJ1-5; possibly TRBD1 for D (6 bases). V shed 7 bases and J shed 7 bases, with 11 bases lying between them. This CDR3 contains 12 residues. CDR1 and CDR2 (germline): MDHEN, SYDVKM. Written as DNA, the CDR3 is TGTGCCAGCACTACAGGGAGGCAGCCCCAGCATTTT. Encoded protein: CASTTGRQPQHF.

This clonotype was counted many times. This chain joins TRBV20-1 and TRBJ2-1; 9 bases agree with TRBD2. The CDR3 sequence is 13 residues long. Trimming at V came to 6 bases and at J to 4 bases, leaving 4 bases not matched to a gene. Germline loops: CDR1 DFQATT, CDR2 SNEGSKA (reference sequence). CDR3 loop: CSAGLAPYNEQFF. The CDR3 region has the DNA TGCAGTGCGGGACTAGCCCCTTACAATGAGCAGTTCTTC.

This clonotype was observed many times. This chain joins TRBV30 and TRBJ1-1; no clear D. Germline CDR1 reads GTSNPN; CDR2 reads SVGIG (reference sequence). The CDR3 is made up of 13 amino acids. With 1 base removed from V and 2 bases from J, the gap between germline ends came to 8 bases. Written as DNA, the CDR3 is TGTGCCTGGAGTGGGGCAGCCAACACTGAAGCTTTCTTT. It translates to CAWSGAANTEAFF.

This clonotype was picked up many times. The J gene is TRBJ2-1, the V gene TRBV5-1, with D hard to call. This CDR3 region has 15 residues. Germline lookup yields CDR1 SGHRS and CDR2 YFSETQ. Trimming pared 0 bases from V and 4 bases from J, leaving 11 bases between. In DNA form, the CDR3 reads TGCGCCAGCAGCTTGGTAGGTCAAGAATACAATGAGCAGTTCTTC. This encodes CASSLVGQEYNEQFF.

This clonotype was seen ten or more times. V gene TRBV2 combines with J gene TRBJ2-1; D is uncertain. CDR3 length: 15 amino acids. V shed 3 bases and J shed 0 bases, with 9 bases lying between them. The V gene's germline CDR1 is SNHLY and CDR2 FYNNEI. Written as DNA, the CDR3 is TGTGCCAGCAGTGATCGGCGAGGCTCCTACAATGAGCAGTTCTTC. Residues: CASSDRRGSYNEQFF.

This clonotype was seen many times. V usage is TRBV29-1 and J usage is TRBJ1-2; maybe TRBD1 (5 bases). This CDR3 is built from 16 residues. V gave up 4 bases and J gave up 4 bases, with 22 bases separating them. Germline CDR1 and CDR2: SQVTM and ANQGSEA. In DNA, the CDR3 is TGCAGCGTTGCCGTTCGGGGGGAACTCGGTTCCTATGGCTACACCTTC. Translation gives CSVAVRGELGSYGYTF.

A remark on this clonotype: This could be a read error, since a much larger clone is one nucleotide away. The chain uses TRBV24-1 and TRBJ2-3, with D uncertain. The V end lost 5 bases, the J end lost 5 bases, and 19 bases lay between the germline ends. CDR3 size: 16 residues. The germline CDR1 and CDR2 sequences are KGHDR and SFDVKD. CDR3 region: CATSASTEGPLDTQYF. Here the CDR3 DNA reads TGTGCCACCAGTGCCTCGACGGAAGGCCCCTTAGATACGCAGTATTTT.

This clonotype was recorded many times. V and J are TRBV20-1 and TRBJ2-1, with TRBD2 identical over 11 bases. V lost 6 bases, J lost 8 bases, and 12 bases stayed unmatched. Germline-derived CDR1 and CDR2 are DFQATT and SNEGSKA (reference sequence). The CDR3 is 15 amino acids. CDR3 in amino acids: CSARGGTSGPYEQFF. CDR3 nucleotides: TGCAGTGCCCGTGGAGGGACTAGCGGTCCGTATGAGCAGTTCTTC.

This clonotype was counted many times. The chain carries TRBV28 and TRBJ2-7, with TRBD1 matching over 8 bases. Germline V gene data show CDR1 as MDHEN and CDR2 as SYDVKM. The CDR3 extends over 16 amino acids. V trimming: 6 bases; J trimming: 1 base; junction bases outside the gene matches: 11. The CDR3 bases are TGTGCCAGCAGGGAGATCCGGGACAGGAGGTCCTACGAGCAGTACTTC. Encoded protein: CASREIRDRRSYEQYF. Looking up the rest from reference TRBV28 and TRBJ2-7 gives the full variable domain: DVKVTQSSRYLVKRTGEKVFLECVQDMDHENMFWYRQDPGLGLRLIYFSYDVKMKEKGDIPEGYSVSREKKERFSLILESASTNQTSMYLCASREIRDRRSYEQYFGPGTRLTVT.

This clonotype was seen many times. The chain recombines TRBV19 with TRBJ1-2; tentative D call: TRBD1 (6 bases). This CDR3 has 15 residues. Germline CDR1 is LNHDA and CDR2 is SQIVND (reference sequence). The ends were cut back, 7 bases at V and 6 bases at J, with 21 bases in the middle. CDR3 region: CASKPYRGTLDGYTF. The CDR3 nucleotides are TGTGCCAGTAAACCCTACCGCGGGACACTGGATGGCTACACCTTC.

This clonotype showed up just a few times. The gene calls are TRBV5-1 and TRBJ1-1, with D unresolved. Trimming removed 0 bases from V and 2 bases from J, with 11 bases in between. The length of the CDR3 is 15 residues. The germline V gene encodes CDR1 SGHRS and CDR2 YFSETQ. The CDR3 reads CASSLAQIPNTEAFF. CDR3 DNA sequence: TGCGCCAGCAGCTTGGCGCAGATTCCAAACACTGAAGCTTTCTTT.

This sequence joins TRBV28 and TRBJ1-2; D possibly corresponds to TRBD1 (6 bases). V shed 6 bases and J shed 8 bases, with 19 bases lying between them. This CDR3 spans 14 amino acids. Germline assignment: CDR1 MDHEN and CDR2 SYDVKM. The CDR3 spells CASSPGVKWEGYTF. The CDR3 coding sequence is TGTGCCAGCAGCCCAGGGGTGAAGTGGGAAGGCTACACCTTC.

In this sample, this clonotype turned up a few times. The chain recombines TRBV11-3 with TRBJ2-1, with D perhaps matching TRBD2 (5 bases). The CDR3 extends over 16 amino acids. V gave up 3 bases and J gave up 8 bases, with 20 bases separating them. Looked up from germline, CDR1 is SGHNT and CDR2 is YENEEA. CDR3 region: CASSFSPANGVDEQFF. CDR3 DNA: TGTGCCAGCAGCTTTAGCCCAGCCAACGGGGTTGATGAGCAGTTCTTC.

This clonotype occurred once. This chain uses TRBV7-2 with TRBJ2-3; 7 bases line up with TRBD1. Looked up from germline, CDR1 is SGHTA and CDR2 is FQGNSA. The CDR3 extends over 11 amino acids. V trimming: 11 bases; J trimming: 9 bases; junction bases outside the gene matches: 8. CDR3 loop: CAARQGQTQYF. In nucleotides, the CDR3 is TGTGCCGCGAGGCAGGGACAGACGCAGTATTTT.

This clonotype was seen at least ten times. The V call is TRBV12-3 or TRBV12-4, the J call TRBJ2-2, with 7 nucleotides matching TRBD2. This CDR3 has 14 residues. The trim removed 2 bases at V and 8 bases at J, leaving 5 bases unmatched. The CDR3 here is CASSLRLAEGELFF. CDR3 nucleotide sequence: TGTGCCAGCAGTTTAAGACTAGCCGAAGGGGAGCTGTTTTTT.

This clonotype has ten or more counts. This sequence joins TRBV20-1 and TRBJ2-5, with a weak D call TRBD2 (5 bases). CDR1 is DFQATT and CDR2 is SNEGSKA in the germline V gene (reference sequence). The CDR3 spans 14 residues. Trimming shortened V by 2 bases and J by 1 base, and 11 bases separated the two germline ends. CDR3 loop: CSARRAAGQETQYF. The CDR3 DNA reads TGCAGTGCTAGAAGGGCTGCGGGCCAAGAGACCCAGTACTTC.

This clonotype was counted a few times. The chain recombines TRBV5-5 with TRBJ1-1; D is ambiguous. This CDR3 has 13 amino acids. The germline V gene encodes CDR1 SGHKS and CDR2 YYEKEE (reference sequence). V lost 0 bases and J 2 bases, leaving 5 bases between the germline ends. The CDR3 here is CASSLVANTEAFF. In DNA form, the CDR3 reads TGTGCCAGCAGCTTGGTAGCAAACACTGAAGCTTTCTTT.